A single sample is the source of the 3 T cell receptor beta chains below, sequenced in a study of PD-L1 blockade in urothelial cancer. The time point was: pretreatment peripheral blood. Profiled with immunoSEQ multiplex PCR; TCRdb holds only in-frame clones, not every one. The table records under 95,000 clones, 70% to 90% of them present only once. The material was PBMCs, obtained around atezolizumab (anti-PD-L1) treatment. Every receptor here comes from a man aged 55 to 70 with urothelial cancer.

The chain uses TRBV6-1 and TRBJ2-6, with D perhaps TRBD2 (6 bases). The CDR3 totals 16 residues. CDR1 and CDR2 from the germline V gene are MNHNS and SASEGT. V lost 4 bases, J lost 0 bases, and 10 bases lay in between. CDR3 in amino acids: CASSGGVYSGANVLTF. CDR3 in DNA: TGTGCCAGCAGTGGGGGGGTATACTCTGGGGCCAACGTCCTGACTTTC.

This clone was observed once. The rearrangement links TRBV2 to TRBJ1-2, with D possibly being TRBD1 (5 bases). Germline values: CDR1 SNHLY, CDR2 FYNNEI. V lost 4 bases and J lost 10, with 16 bases in between. CDR3 size: 13 residues. CDR3 sequence reads: CASSVGRVSVYTF. The CDR3 DNA is TGTGCCAGCAGTGTAGGCAGGGTCTCGGTCTACACCTTC.

The CDR3 region has the DNA TGTGCCAGCAGCCAAACAGGGAACTATGGCTACACCTTC. It specifies CASSQTGNYGYTF. This chain links TRBV14 with TRBJ1-2; tentatively, D is TRBD1 (6 bases). CDR1 is SGHDN and CDR2 is FVKESK in the germline V gene. V was cut by 2 bases and J by 2 bases, with 6 bases left in between. CDR3 size: 13 residues.